The 27 T cell receptor beta chains below were found in one sample sequenced in a study of cytomegalovirus exposure and HLA in healthy donors. The primer mix had 60 Vbeta and 13 Jbeta primers. Sequencing used immunoSEQ multiplex PCR; TCRdb keeps in-frame clones, though not all of them. The sample carries approximately 190,000 clones, around 90% recorded once. Input material: PBMCs. These receptors originate from a boy younger than 10 in good health and CMV-seronegative.

This chain joins TRBV7-9 and TRBJ2-6; D call uncertain. The CDR3 length is 16 residues. Trimming cost V 1 base and J 0 bases, with 7 bases left between them. Looked up from germline, CDR1 is SEHNR and CDR2 is FQNEAQ (reference sequence). CDR3 amino acids: CASSLVSGSGANVLTF. The CDR3 nucleotides are TGTGCCAGCAGCTTAGTATCCGGCTCTGGGGCCAACGTCCTGACTTTC.

This chain connects TRBV11-3 to TRBJ2-2; perhaps TRBD2 as D (5 bases). V gave up 2 bases and J gave up 6 bases, with 7 bases separating them. CDR3 length: 13 residues. Looked up from germline, CDR1 is SGHNT and CDR2 is YENEEA. In nucleotides, the CDR3 is TGTGCCAGCAGCTTACGGGATCCCGGGGAGCTGTTTTTT. Amino acid sequence: CASSLRDPGELFF.

The chain links TRBV13 to TRBJ1-1; D is perhaps TRBD1 (6 bases). Trimming left V 1 base short and J 0 bases short, with 9 bases between. Germline V lookup: CDR1 PRHDT, CDR2 FYEKMQ (reference sequence). This CDR3 spans 15 amino acids. The CDR3 sequence: CASSLVGDMNTEAFF. DNA for the CDR3: TGTGCCAGCAGCTTAGTGGGGGACATGAACACTGAAGCTTTCTTT.

Comments on this clone: Sequence at one end of the junction differs from germline and may be a read error. The chain is built from TRBV7-9 and TRBJ2-5; D is undetermined. The length of the CDR3 is 12 residues. Germline V gene data show CDR1 as SEHNR and CDR2 as FQNEAQ (reference sequence). CDR3 sequence reads: CSSAPGLETQYF. As DNA, the CDR3 is TGTTCCAGTGCCCCGGGTTTGGAGACCCAGTACTTC.

The chain carries TRBV5-4 and TRBJ2-3, with unresolved D. The CDR3 has 15 amino acids. CDR1 and CDR2 (germline): SGHNT, YYREEE (reference sequence). Between the trimmed V and J ends, which lost 0 bases and 4 bases, there was a span of 12 bases. CDR3 coding DNA: TGTGCCAGCAGCTTGGACAGAGTTCATTCAGATACGCAGTATTTT. Translating it yields CASSLDRVHSDTQYF.

This rearrangement joins TRBV5-1 to TRBJ2-1, with D possibly being TRBD2 (6 bases). CDR1 is SGHRS, CDR2 YFSETQ, per germline. Trimming cost V 7 bases and J 6 bases, with 17 bases left between them. This CDR3 has 14 residues. DNA for the CDR3: TGCGCCAGCGGCGGAGGGCTCCTAGCCAATGAGCAGTTCTTC. As protein: CASGGGLLANEQFF.

This clone showed up just a few times. V usage is TRBV6-5 and J usage is TRBJ1-4, with 9 bases identical to TRBD1. This CDR3 region has 13 residues. V dropped 5 bases and J dropped 14; count of bases not matched to a gene: 9. CDR1 is MNHEY, CDR2 SVGAGI, per germline. Written as DNA, the CDR3 is TGTGCCAGCAGTAATCGACAGGGGGTTTCGCTGTTTTTT. Translating gives CASSNRQGVSLFF.

This sequence joins TRBV29-1 and TRBJ1-5, with D maybe TRBD1 (5 bases). Germline loops: CDR1 SQVTM, CDR2 ANQGSEA. The V and J ends lost 6 bases and 6 bases respectively, with 15 bases between them. This CDR3 comprises 13 residues. This CDR3 reads CSVGGTRGQPQHF. The CDR3 DNA follows: TGCAGCGTCGGAGGGACCCGCGGTCAGCCCCAGCATTTT. The entire variable domain, with the rest obtained from reference TRBV29-1 and TRBJ1-5, is as follows: SAVISQKPSRDICQRGTSLTIQCQVDSQVTMMFWYRQQPGQSLTLIATANQGSEATYESGFVIDKFPISRPNLTFSTLTVSNMSPEDSSIYLCSVGGTRGQPQHFGDGTRLSIL.

The chain has TRBV19 and TRBJ1-2; 8 nucleotides match TRBD1. CDR1 and CDR2 (germline): LNHDA, SQIVND (reference sequence). The CDR3 spans 13 residues. The V gene end was trimmed by 5 bases and the J gene end by 4 bases; junction bases not matched to a gene: 3. The chain's CDR3 is CASSAGTGYGYTF. The CDR3 bases are TGTGCCAGTAGTGCAGGGACAGGCTATGGCTACACCTTC.

The chain links TRBV7-8 to TRBJ1-2; D remains unclear. Germline-derived CDR1 and CDR2 are SGHVS and FQNEAQ. The germline V and J ends were trimmed by 5 bases and 0 bases, with 10 bases remaining between them. The CDR3 has 14 amino acids. DNA for the CDR3: TGTGCCAGCAGCCCTCGGGAGACTAACTATGGCTACACCTTC. Its protein product is CASSPRETNYGYTF.

The gene calls are TRBV6-5 and TRBJ1-3; D may be TRBD1 (6 bases). V was pared by 5 bases and J by 1 base, with 6 bases between. The CDR3 is 13 amino acids. Germline V gives CDR1 MNHEY, CDR2 SVGAGI. CDR3 protein: CASSTGSGNTIYF. CDR3 DNA: TGTGCCAGCAGTACAGGGTCTGGAAACACCATATATTTT.

The V call is TRBV2, the J call TRBJ2-2; tentative D call: TRBD2 (5 bases). The CDR3 has 13 amino acids. CDR1 and CDR2 (germline): SNHLY, FYNNEI. V lost 4 bases and J lost 6, with 9 bases in between. The CDR3 DNA follows: TGTGCCAGCAGTGTTAGTAGCGCCGGGGAGCTGTTTTTT. Amino acid sequence: CASSVSSAGELFF.

The rearrangement links TRBV5-1 to TRBJ2-1, with unresolved D. Germline CDR1 is SGHRS and CDR2 is YFSETQ. V shed 6 bases and J shed 3 bases, with 13 bases lying between them. CDR3 length equals 14 residues. The chain's CDR3 is CASTVGGGYNEQFF. CDR3 bases: TGCGCCAGCACCGTGGGTGGCGGCTACAATGAGCAGTTCTTC.

J is TRBJ2-5 and V is TRBV5-4, with 10 bases identical to TRBD2. The J call may be incorrect, as the DNA end agrees better with TRBJ2-7. This CDR3 comprises 16 residues. Germline V gene data show CDR1 as SGHNT and CDR2 as YYREEE (reference sequence). CDR3 residues: CASSFPSGLAAHEQYF. The CDR3 region has the DNA TGTGCCAGCAGCTTCCCTAGTGGACTAGCGGCCCACGAGCAGTACTTC.

In regard to this clone: In the same sample, other DNA sequences code for this CDR3. V is TRBV27 and J is TRBJ1-1, with TRBD1 as a possible D gene (6 bases). The CDR3 is 12 residues long. CDR1 is MNHEY, CDR2 SMNVEV, per germline (reference sequence). Trimming cost V 5 bases and J 6 bases, with 10 bases left between them. The chain's CDR3 is CASSPGQPEAFF. The DNA for the CDR3 is TGTGCCAGCAGTCCCGGACAGCCTGAAGCTTTCTTT.

The chain is built from TRBV5-6 and TRBJ1-1; D gene unclear. CDR3 length: 13 residues. Germline loops: CDR1 SGHDT, CDR2 YYEEEE. The V gene lost 2 bases and the J gene lost 3 bases, with 8 bases spanning the gap. CDR3 coding DNA: TGTGCCAGCAGCTTCGGGTTTGACACTGAAGCTTTCTTT. Amino acids: CASSFGFDTEAFF.

The rearrangement links TRBV19 to TRBJ2-1; 11 nucleotides agree with TRBD2. The CDR3 is made up of 16 amino acids. Looked up from germline, CDR1 is LNHDA and CDR2 is SQIVND (reference sequence). Trimming at V came to 2 bases and at J to 2 bases, leaving 2 bases not matched to a gene. The CDR3 nucleotides read TGTGCCAGTAGTATAAGTAGCGGGGGGGCCTACAATGAGCAGTTCTTC. This translates into CASSISSGGAYNEQFF. Together with reference TRBV19 and TRBJ2-1, the CDR3 gives the full variable domain: DGGITQSPKYLFRKEGQNVTLSCEQNLNHDAMYWYRQDPGQGLRLIYYSQIVNDFQKGDIAEGYSVSREKKESFPLTVTSAQKNPTAFYLCASSISSGGAYNEQFFGPGTRLTVL.

This sequence joins TRBV29-1 and TRBJ2-1; TRBD2 matches 9 bases. This CDR3 region has 13 residues. V was pared by 7 bases and J by 5 bases, with 6 bases of the junction left unmatched. CDR1 is SQVTM, CDR2 ANQGSEA, per germline. CDR3 nucleotides: TGCAGCGGACCAGGGACTAGCAACAATGAGCAGTTCTTC. Amino acid sequence: CSGPGTSNNEQFF.

This clone was counted a few times. The genes are TRBV5-1 and TRBJ1-1; TRBD1 matches at 7 bases. Per the germline V gene, CDR1 is SGHRS and CDR2 is YFSETQ. This CDR3 has 16 amino acids. The CDR3: CANYRAATGADTEAFF. CDR3 coding DNA: TGCGCTAATTATCGAGCGGCTACAGGGGCCGACACTGAAGCTTTCTTT.

The chain couples TRBV5-8 to TRBJ2-1; 10 nucleotides match TRBD1. This CDR3 comprises 15 residues. V shed 0 bases and J 4 bases; nucleotides not matched to a gene: 1. The germline V gene has CDR1 SGHTS and CDR2 YDEGEE. In DNA form, the CDR3 reads TGTGCCAGCAGCTTGGGGGACAGGGGTTACAATGAGCAGTTCTTC. This sequence encodes CASSLGDRGYNEQFF.

The chain links TRBV10-3 to TRBJ2-2; TRBD2 might be the D (5 bases). Germline V gene sequence: CDR1 ENHRY, CDR2 SYGVKD. This CDR3 region has 14 residues. Trimming took off 10 bases at V and 0 bases at J, with 12 bases between the two ends. CDR3 in DNA: TGTGCCACAGGTGACGGGACGAACACCGGGGAGCTGTTTTTT. Encoded protein: CATGDGTNTGELFF.

This chain joins TRBV5-4 and TRBJ2-5; 7 positions agree with TRBD2. The germline CDR1 and CDR2 sequences are SGHNT and YYREEE (reference sequence). The CDR3 loop spans 15 amino acids. V shed 3 bases and J 4 bases; nucleotides not matched to a gene: 9. This CDR3 reads CASSWEGSGGETQYF. CDR3 sequence (DNA): TGTGCCAGCAGCTGGGAGGGGTCCGGCGGAGAGACCCAGTACTTC.

This chain joins TRBV6-1 and TRBJ2-2; D unresolved. Germline V gives CDR1 MNHNS, CDR2 SASEGT. V shed 7 bases and J shed 2 bases, with 11 bases lying between them. This CDR3 spans 14 amino acids. This chain's CDR3 is CASNGRPNTGELFF. Here the CDR3 DNA reads TGTGCCAGCAATGGGCGACCAAACACCGGGGAGCTGTTTTTT.

The chain joins TRBV5-6 to TRBJ2-2, with 9 bases identical to TRBD2. Unmatched junction bases numbered 7, after V lost 2 bases and J lost 5 bases. The CDR3 consists of 16 residues. CDR1 is SGHDT and CDR2 is YYEEEE in the germline V gene. The CDR3 region is CASSFVAGVGTGELFF. The CDR3 coding sequence is TGTGCCAGCAGCTTTGTAGCGGGGGTCGGAACCGGGGAGCTGTTTTTT.

To note about this clone: At one boundary the junction diverges from the germline segment, which might be a read error. The rearrangement uses TRBV5-4 and TRBJ2-3, with 8 bases identical to TRBD2. The CDR3 extends over 16 amino acids. Germline CDR1 is SGHNT and CDR2 is YYREEE (reference sequence). The CDR3 bases are TGTACCAGCAGCTCGGGAAGCGGGGGCTTCACAGATACGCAGTATTTT. Translated, it gives CTSSSGSGGFTDTQYF.

V is TRBV7-9 and J is TRBJ1-5; tentatively, D is TRBD1 (5 bases). Germline V gene data show CDR1 as SEHNR and CDR2 as FQNEAQ (reference sequence). V lost 5 bases and J lost 0, with 14 bases in between. The CDR3 spans 16 residues. The CDR3 is CASSRGGGNSNQPQHF. The CDR3 region has the DNA TGTGCCAGCAGCCGCGGGGGGGGAAATAGCAATCAGCCCCAGCATTTT.

The chain uses TRBV10-3 and TRBJ1-1; TRBD1 might be the D (6 bases). The germline gives CDR1 ENHRY, CDR2 SYGVKD. The CDR3 has 16 amino acids. DNA of the CDR3: TGTGCTACCCGTGGGGGAAAGGGGGAGACGGACACTGAAGCTTTCTTT. Translation gives CATRGGKGETDTEAFF.